The 29 T cell receptor beta chains listed next were all sequenced from one sample in a study of blood T cell repertoires in COVID-19. Here immunoSEQ multiplex PCR was the method, and the copy in TCRdb shows in-frame clones only, minus some. This table holds under 200,000 clones, around 86% found once. Sequenced: peripheral blood. These receptors originate from a man between 18 and 35 years old with acute or convalescent COVID-19.

The gene calls are TRBV7-9 and TRBJ2-5, with unresolved D. The germline V gene has CDR1 SEHNR and CDR2 FQNEAQ (reference sequence). V was shortened by 7 bases and J by 0 bases, with 6 bases between the two germline ends. The CDR3 totals 12 residues. The CDR3 region has the DNA TGTGCCAGCAACATGTACCAAGAGACCCAGTACTTC. Translation gives CASNMYQETQYF.

The chain joins TRBV3-1 (or the pseudogene TRBV3-2) to TRBJ1-2, with D possibly matching TRBD1 (6 bases). The CDR3 consists of 16 residues. The V gene lost 3 bases and the J gene lost 2 bases, with 16 bases spanning the gap. Germline assignment: CDR1 LGHDT and CDR2 YNNKEL (reference sequence). As DNA, the CDR3 is TGTGCCAGCAGCCACCCTAACGGGACACGGAACTATGGCTACACCTTC. It translates to CASSHPNGTRNYGYTF.

The chain has TRBV7-8 and TRBJ1-5, with 8 bases lining up with TRBD1. Germline values: CDR1 SGHVS, CDR2 FQNEAQ. CDR3 length equals 15 residues. Unmatched junction bases numbered 3, after V lost 3 bases and J lost 2 bases. The CDR3 nucleotides read TGTGCCAGCAGCTTTGACAGGGGTGGCAATCAGCCCCAGCATTTT. This encodes CASSFDRGGNQPQHF.

The DNA for the CDR3 is TGTGCCAGCAGTGACTCCGGGACAGGGTTATGGAATGAGCAGTTCTTC. Protein: CASSDSGTGLWNEQFF. This chain links TRBV6-4 with TRBJ2-1; 9 nucleotides match TRBD1. The junction had 7 bases not matched to a gene; V was cut back by 0 bases and J by 7 bases. Germline CDR1 reads MRHNA; CDR2 reads SNTAGT. This CDR3 is 16 amino acids long.

This chain connects TRBV29-1 to TRBJ1-1, with unresolved D. This CDR3 is built from 13 residues. The V and J ends lost 8 bases and 1 base respectively, with 14 bases between them. Germline V lookup: CDR1 SQVTM, CDR2 ANQGSEA. CDR3 residues: CSTKVGGNTEAFF. CDR3 in DNA: TGCAGCACCAAGGTAGGAGGGAACACTGAAGCTTTCTTT.

Only a few counts were recorded for this clone. The chain uses TRBV19 and TRBJ1-1; 9 bases match TRBD1. Germline CDR1 LNHDA, CDR2 SQIVND (reference sequence). This CDR3 is 16 amino acids long. Trimming cost V 6 bases and J 3 bases; bases outside gene matches: 11. The CDR3, as DNA: TGTGCCAGTAGCGCTATGCCGACAGGGGGGGACACTGAAGCTTTCTTT. Its translation is CASSAMPTGGDTEAFF.

This sequence joins TRBV2 and TRBJ2-5; TRBD2 matches at 8 bases. The germline CDR1 and CDR2 sequences are SNHLY and FYNNEI. The CDR3 sequence is 16 residues long. The junction had 9 bases not matched to a gene; V was cut back by 2 bases and J by 4 bases. CDR3 sequence reads: CASSEPGGGGIETQYF. CDR3 sequence (DNA): TGTGCCAGCAGTGAACCAGGTGGCGGGGGGATAGAGACCCAGTACTTC.

V usage is TRBV29-1 and J usage is TRBJ1-2; TRBD1 is a possible D gene (6 bases). The V gene's germline CDR1 is SQVTM and CDR2 ANQGSEA. Trimming pared 2 bases from V and 3 bases from J, leaving 10 bases between. This CDR3 region has 13 residues. The CDR3 region is CSVENRVDYGYTF. The CDR3, as DNA: TGCAGCGTTGAAAACAGGGTGGACTATGGCTACACCTTC.

This rearrangement joins TRBV10-3 to TRBJ2-2, with a possible D match to TRBD2 (5 bases). The CDR3 consists of 14 residues. V lost 4 bases to trimming and J lost 7 bases, with 13 bases between them. The germline CDR1 and CDR2 sequences are ENHRY and SYGVKD. CDR3 region: CAISASGLYGELFF. The CDR3 DNA follows: TGTGCCATCAGTGCGAGCGGCTTGTACGGGGAGCTGTTTTTT.

Only one count was recorded for this clone. The chain has TRBV4-1 and TRBJ2-2; D unresolved. The V gene lost 0 bases and the J gene lost 7 bases, with 12 bases spanning the gap. This CDR3 has 15 amino acids. Germline V lookup: CDR1 MGHRA, CDR2 YSYEKL. CDR3 bases: TGCGCCAGCAGCCAAGATCTGAGTTCCGGCGGGGAGCTGTTTTTT. It yields the protein CASSQDLSSGGELFF.

The chain has TRBV20-1 and TRBJ2-2; tentative D call: TRBD1 (5 bases). In germline, CDR1 is DFQATT, CDR2 SNEGSKA (reference sequence). This CDR3 is 15 amino acids long. V was cut by 3 bases and J by 2 bases, with 13 bases left in between. The CDR3 coding sequence is TGCAGTGCTAGTTGGCTACAGGACAACACCGGGGAGCTGTTTTTT. Amino acid sequence: CSASWLQDNTGELFF.

A single count supports this clone. The rearrangement links TRBV7-3 to TRBJ2-3, with 7 bases identical to TRBD2. Germline trimming cut 1 base from V and 6 bases from J; bases unmatched to any gene: 10. Germline CDR1 reads SGHTA; CDR2 reads FQGTGA. The CDR3 has 16 residues. The CDR3 loop reads CASSLRAGVSMDTQYF. The CDR3 DNA sequence: TGTGCCAGCAGCTTAAGGGCGGGGGTATCGATGGATACGCAGTATTTT.

The chain joins TRBV6-1 to TRBJ2-3; maybe TRBD1 (5 bases). Germline V gives CDR1 MNHNS, CDR2 SASEGT. The V and J ends lost 2 bases and 5 bases respectively, with 5 bases between them. The CDR3 loop spans 12 amino acids. The DNA of the CDR3 is TGTGCCAGCAGTGAACAGGGAGATACGCAGTATTTT. It specifies CASSEQGDTQYF.

J is TRBJ2-5 and V is TRBV7-6; the match to TRBD2 covers 7 bases. V was pared by 1 base and J by 5 bases, with 4 bases of the junction left unmatched. The germline CDR1 and CDR2 sequences are SGHVS and FNYEAQ. CDR3 size: 14 residues. This chain's CDR3 is CASSLGLARETQYF. The CDR3 nucleotides are TGTGCCAGCAGCTTAGGACTAGCCCGTGAGACCCAGTACTTC. Combining the CDR3 with reference TRBV7-6 and TRBJ2-5 gives the whole variable domain GAGVSQSPRYKVTKRGQDVALRCDPISGHVSLYWYRQALGQGPEFLTYFNYEAQQDKSGLPNDRFSAERPEGSISTLTIQRTEQRDSAMYRCASSLGLARETQYFGPGTRLLVL.

The chain couples TRBV19 to TRBJ2-7; 7 bases match TRBD2. The CDR3 extends over 11 amino acids. Germline V gives CDR1 LNHDA, CDR2 SQIVND (reference sequence). Unmatched junction bases numbered 1, after V lost 5 bases and J lost 6 bases. In DNA form, the CDR3 reads TGTGCCAGTAGTGGGGGGGGCGAGCAGTACTTC. Translated, it gives CASSGGGEQYF.

The rearrangement uses TRBV5-1 and TRBJ1-2, with 8 positions matching TRBD1. This CDR3 region has 14 residues. V was pared by 4 bases and J by 4 bases, with 6 bases of the junction left unmatched. The germline CDR1 and CDR2 sequences are SGHRS and YFSETQ. CDR3 amino acids: CASSTAGGGYGYTF. For the CDR3, the DNA is TGCGCCAGCAGCACCGCAGGGGGCGGCTATGGCTACACCTTC.

The chain carries TRBV7-6 and TRBJ2-5, with 12 bases fitting TRBD2. The germline gives CDR1 SGHVS, CDR2 FNYEAQ. V lost 4 bases and J lost 4; bases outside the gene matches: 4. The CDR3 has 15 amino acids. This chain's CDR3 is CASSSSGGALETQYF. The CDR3 DNA follows: TGTGCCAGCAGCTCTAGCGGGGGGGCCTTAGAGACCCAGTACTTC. The whole variable domain, filled in from reference TRBV7-6 and TRBJ2-5, reads GAGVSQSPRYKVTKRGQDVALRCDPISGHVSLYWYRQALGQGPEFLTYFNYEAQQDKSGLPNDRFSAERPEGSISTLTIQRTEQRDSAMYRCASSSSGGALETQYFGPGTRLLVL.

The chain couples TRBV28 to TRBJ1-5; TRBD1 might be the D (6 bases). Per germline, CDR1 MDHEN and CDR2 SYDVKM. Trimming stripped 7 bases from V and 5 bases from J, with 12 bases between. CDR3 length: 13 amino acids. CDR3 residues: CASKTGLDQPQHF. In DNA form, the CDR3 reads TGTGCCAGCAAAACAGGGCTCGATCAGCCCCAGCATTTT.

CDR3 nucleotides: TGTGCCAGCAACCCGGCCCTCCTAGAAGGCTACACCTTC. Residues: CASNPALLEGYTF. This chain joins TRBV5-6 and TRBJ1-2; D not certain. The CDR3 sequence is 13 residues long. The V end lost 6 bases, the J end lost 8 bases, and 17 bases lay between the germline ends. CDR1 and CDR2 from the germline V gene are SGHDT and YYEEEE.

The J gene is TRBJ2-7, the V gene TRBV30; 10 positions agree with TRBD1. V shed 0 bases and J 7 bases; nucleotides not matched to a gene: 6. This CDR3 is built from 14 residues. Germline V CDR1 and CDR2: GTSNPN, SVGIG (reference sequence). The CDR3 region is CAWSVRDRGWEQYF. DNA of the CDR3: TGTGCCTGGAGTGTAAGGGACAGGGGTTGGGAGCAGTACTTC.

The chain couples TRBV28 to TRBJ1-6; D is undetermined. V dropped 6 bases and J dropped 4 bases, with 16 bases sitting between them. Germline values: CDR1 MDHEN, CDR2 SYDVKM. CDR3 length: 16 residues. CDR3 sequence (DNA): TGTGCCAGCAGACCCGCGGGGTGGCGGTATAATTCACCCCTCCACTTT. It yields the protein CASRPAGWRYNSPLHF.

The rearrangement joins TRBV29-1 to TRBJ2-2, with 9 bases matching TRBD1. The CDR3 contains 15 residues. The V and J ends lost 5 bases and 0 bases, in that order; junction bases with no gene match: 4. Germline CDR1 reads SQVTM; CDR2 reads ANQGSEA. DNA for the CDR3: TGCAGCGTTCGGAGGGACAGGGCGAACACCGGGGAGCTGTTTTTT. Its translation: CSVRRDRANTGELFF.

This sequence joins TRBV28 and TRBJ1-3; no clear D gene. The ends were cut back, 2 bases at V and 0 bases at J, with 8 bases in the middle. This CDR3 contains 15 residues. Germline loops: CDR1 MDHEN, CDR2 SYDVKM. As DNA, the CDR3 is TGTGCCAGCAGTTTACCGACTACCTCTGGAAACACCATATATTTT. It encodes CASSLPTTSGNTIYF.

V usage is TRBV6-6 and J usage is TRBJ1-2, with 9 nucleotides matching TRBD1. Germline V CDR1 and CDR2: MNHNY, SVGAGI (reference sequence). With V trimmed by 6 bases and J by 5 bases, 10 bases remained unmatched. This CDR3 spans 15 amino acids. CDR3 amino acids: CASSPQGQGSYGYTF. The CDR3 DNA sequence: TGTGCCAGCAGCCCCCAGGGACAGGGCTCGTATGGCTACACCTTC.

V and J are TRBV4-1 and TRBJ1-1; tentatively, D is TRBD1 (6 bases). V lost 1 base to trimming and J lost 3 bases, with 15 bases between them. Per germline, CDR1 MGHRA and CDR2 YSYEKL. This CDR3 is built from 16 residues. CDR3: CASSQVEGEFDTEAFF. The CDR3, as DNA: TGCGCCAGCAGCCAAGTCGAGGGGGAATTTGACACTGAAGCTTTCTTT.

The chain employs TRBV7-9 and TRBJ1-2, with no clear D. The CDR3 is 14 residues long. V shed 3 bases and J shed 7 bases, with 15 bases lying between them. Looked up from germline, CDR1 is SEHNR and CDR2 is FQNEAQ (reference sequence). Here the CDR3 DNA reads TGTGCCAGCAGCTTCGTGACATACGTGGGTGGCTACACCTTC. Translating it yields CASSFVTYVGGYTF.

This clone was counted only a few times. The chain joins TRBV7-2 to TRBJ1-2, with unresolved D. Trimming cost V 7 bases and J 4 bases, with 13 bases left between them. The germline gives CDR1 SGHTA, CDR2 FQGNSA. CDR3 length equals 13 residues. The DNA for the CDR3 is TGTGCCAGCACCCCGCTAGGCCTCTATGGCTACACCTTC. The encoded protein is CASTPLGLYGYTF.

In the case of this clone: Different DNA sequences within this sample yield the same CDR3. This chain uses TRBV30 with TRBJ1-5; 7 bases fit TRBD1. The CDR3 is 14 amino acids. CDR1 and CDR2 from the germline V gene are GTSNPN and SVGIG (reference sequence). V shed 1 base, J shed 1 base, and the junction held 1 base outside the gene matches. This CDR3 is CAWSETGSNQPQHF. DNA for the CDR3: TGTGCCTGGAGTGAGACAGGGAGCAATCAGCCCCAGCATTTT.

V is TRBV5-1 and J is TRBJ2-5, with 7 nucleotides matching TRBD2. The CDR3 consists of 15 residues. Losses at the gene ends were 0 bases for V and 2 bases for J; bases not matched to a gene: 4. The germline V gene has CDR1 SGHRS and CDR2 YFSETQ. Here the CDR3 DNA reads TGCGCCAGCAGCTTGGCCGGGGGAGGGCAAGAGACCCAGTACTTC. Encoded protein: CASSLAGGGQETQYF.